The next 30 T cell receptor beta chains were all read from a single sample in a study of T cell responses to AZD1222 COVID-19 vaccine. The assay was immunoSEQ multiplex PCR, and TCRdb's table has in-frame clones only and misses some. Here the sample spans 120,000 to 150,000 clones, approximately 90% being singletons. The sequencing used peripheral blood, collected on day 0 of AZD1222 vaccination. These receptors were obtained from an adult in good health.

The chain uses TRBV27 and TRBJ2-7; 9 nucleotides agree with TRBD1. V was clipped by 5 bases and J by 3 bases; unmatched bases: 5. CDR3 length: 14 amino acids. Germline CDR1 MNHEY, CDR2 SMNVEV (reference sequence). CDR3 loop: CASSAGQGIYEQYF. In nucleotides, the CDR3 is TGTGCCAGCAGTGCGGGACAGGGAATCTACGAGCAGTACTTC.

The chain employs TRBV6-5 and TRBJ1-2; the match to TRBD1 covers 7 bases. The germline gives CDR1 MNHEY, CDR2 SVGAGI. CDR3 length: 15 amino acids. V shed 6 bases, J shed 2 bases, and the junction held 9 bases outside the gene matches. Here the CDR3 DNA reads TGTGCCAGCAGCGACTTCGGACAGGCCAACTATGGCTACACCTTC. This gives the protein CASSDFGQANYGYTF.

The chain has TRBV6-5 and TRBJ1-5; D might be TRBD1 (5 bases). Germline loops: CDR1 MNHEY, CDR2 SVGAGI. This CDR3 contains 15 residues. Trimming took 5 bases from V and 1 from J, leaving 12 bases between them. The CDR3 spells CASSLRVGSNQPQHF. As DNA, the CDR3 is TGTGCCAGCAGTCTCAGGGTGGGGAGCAATCAGCCCCAGCATTTT.

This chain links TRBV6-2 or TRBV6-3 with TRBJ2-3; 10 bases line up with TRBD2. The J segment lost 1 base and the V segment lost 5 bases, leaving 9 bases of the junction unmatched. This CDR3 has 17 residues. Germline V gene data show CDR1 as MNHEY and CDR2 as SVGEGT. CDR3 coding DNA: TGTGCCAGCAGTCCCAATTTTAGCGGGGGGCGCACAGATACGCAGTATTTT. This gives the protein CASSPNFSGGRTDTQYF.

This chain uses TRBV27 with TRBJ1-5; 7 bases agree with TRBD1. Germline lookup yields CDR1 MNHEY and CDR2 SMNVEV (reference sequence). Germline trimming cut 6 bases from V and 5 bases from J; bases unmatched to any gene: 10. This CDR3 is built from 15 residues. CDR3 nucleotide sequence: TGTGCCAGCAGAATAGGCCAGGGGGAGCATCAGCCCCAGCATTTT. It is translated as CASRIGQGEHQPQHF.

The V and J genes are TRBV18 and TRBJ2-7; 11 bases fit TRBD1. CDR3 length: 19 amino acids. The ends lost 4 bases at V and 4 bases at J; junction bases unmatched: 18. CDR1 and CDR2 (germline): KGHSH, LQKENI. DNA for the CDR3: TGTGCCAGCTCACATTTTCCGGGACAGGGGGTAATCGAAACGTACGAGCAGTACTTC. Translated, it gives CASSHFPGQGVIETYEQYF.

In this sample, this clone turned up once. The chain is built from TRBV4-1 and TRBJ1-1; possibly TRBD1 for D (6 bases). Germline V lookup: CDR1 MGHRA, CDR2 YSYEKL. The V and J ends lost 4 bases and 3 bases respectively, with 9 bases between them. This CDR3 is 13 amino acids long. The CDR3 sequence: CASSRNRDTEAFF. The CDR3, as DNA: TGCGCCAGCAGCCGGAACAGGGACACTGAAGCTTTCTTT.

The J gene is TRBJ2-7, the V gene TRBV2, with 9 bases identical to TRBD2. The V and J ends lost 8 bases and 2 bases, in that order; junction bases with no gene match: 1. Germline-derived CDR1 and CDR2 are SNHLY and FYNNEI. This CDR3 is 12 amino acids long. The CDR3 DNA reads TGTGCCAGCGGCGGGAGGGCCTACGAGCAGTACTTC. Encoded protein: CASGGRAYEQYF.

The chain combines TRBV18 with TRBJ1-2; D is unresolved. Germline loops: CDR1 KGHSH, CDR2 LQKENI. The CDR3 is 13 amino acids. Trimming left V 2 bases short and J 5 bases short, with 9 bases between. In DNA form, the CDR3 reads TGTGCCAGCTCACCAAGCGGCAGTTATGGCTACACCTTC. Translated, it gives CASSPSGSYGYTF.

CDR3 loop: CASSQDRDSATYEQYF. The CDR3 nucleotides are TGTGCCAGCAGCCAAGATAGGGACAGCGCTACCTACGAGCAGTACTTC. The chain couples TRBV3-1 (or the pseudogene TRBV3-2) to TRBJ2-7, with TRBD1 matching over 7 bases. Germline lookup yields CDR1 LGHDT and CDR2 YNNKEL (reference sequence). This CDR3 spans 16 amino acids. Trimming cost V 0 bases and J 2 bases; bases outside gene matches: 7.

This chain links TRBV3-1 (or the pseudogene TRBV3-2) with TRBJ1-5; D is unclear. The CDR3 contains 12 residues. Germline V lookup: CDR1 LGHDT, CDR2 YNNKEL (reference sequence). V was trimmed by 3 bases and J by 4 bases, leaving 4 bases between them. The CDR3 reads CASSQANQPQHF. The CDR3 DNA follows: TGTGCCAGCAGCCAGGCTAATCAGCCCCAGCATTTT.

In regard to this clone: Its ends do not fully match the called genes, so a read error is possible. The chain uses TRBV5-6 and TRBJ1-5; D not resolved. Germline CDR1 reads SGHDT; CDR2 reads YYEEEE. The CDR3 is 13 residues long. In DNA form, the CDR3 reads TGTGCCAGCAGCATGGGCTTGGATCAGCTCCAGCATTTT. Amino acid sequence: CASSMGLDQLQHF.

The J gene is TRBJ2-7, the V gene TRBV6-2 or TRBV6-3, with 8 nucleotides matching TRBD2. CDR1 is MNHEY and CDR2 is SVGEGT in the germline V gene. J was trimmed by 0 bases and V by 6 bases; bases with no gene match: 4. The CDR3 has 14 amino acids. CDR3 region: CASSPRGGSYEQYF. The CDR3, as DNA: TGTGCCAGCAGCCCTCGGGGGGGCTCCTACGAGCAGTACTTC.

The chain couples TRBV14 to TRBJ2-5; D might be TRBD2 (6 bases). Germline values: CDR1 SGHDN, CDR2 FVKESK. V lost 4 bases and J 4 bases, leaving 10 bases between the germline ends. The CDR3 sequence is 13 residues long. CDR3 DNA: TGTGCCAGCAGCCCGGGACTCAGAGAGACCCAGTACTTC. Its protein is CASSPGLRETQYF.

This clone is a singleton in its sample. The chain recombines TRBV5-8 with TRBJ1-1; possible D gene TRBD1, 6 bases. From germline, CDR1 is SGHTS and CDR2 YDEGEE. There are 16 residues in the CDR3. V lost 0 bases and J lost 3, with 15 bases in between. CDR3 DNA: TGTGCCAGCAGCTTGGAGCAGGGGAATATATACACTGAAGCTTTCTTT. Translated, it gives CASSLEQGNIYTEAFF.

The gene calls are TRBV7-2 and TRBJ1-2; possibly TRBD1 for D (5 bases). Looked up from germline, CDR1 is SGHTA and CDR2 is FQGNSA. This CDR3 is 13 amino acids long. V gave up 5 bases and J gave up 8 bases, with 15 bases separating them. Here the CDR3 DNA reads TGTGCCAGCAGCCGCTGGGGGGTCGGAGGCTACACCTTC. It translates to CASSRWGVGGYTF.

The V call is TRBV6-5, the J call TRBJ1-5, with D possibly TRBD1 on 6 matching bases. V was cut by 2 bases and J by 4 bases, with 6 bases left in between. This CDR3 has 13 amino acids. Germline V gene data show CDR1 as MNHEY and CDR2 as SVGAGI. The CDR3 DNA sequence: TGTGCCAGCAGTTACGGACAGAATCAGCCCCAGCATTTT. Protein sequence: CASSYGQNQPQHF.

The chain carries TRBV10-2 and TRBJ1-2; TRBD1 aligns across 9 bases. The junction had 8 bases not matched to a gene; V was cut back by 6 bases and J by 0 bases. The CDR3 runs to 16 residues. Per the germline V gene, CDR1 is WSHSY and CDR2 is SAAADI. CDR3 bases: TGCGCCAGCAGAGGACAGGGGCGACAAACTAACTATGGCTACACCTTC. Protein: CASRGQGRQTNYGYTF.

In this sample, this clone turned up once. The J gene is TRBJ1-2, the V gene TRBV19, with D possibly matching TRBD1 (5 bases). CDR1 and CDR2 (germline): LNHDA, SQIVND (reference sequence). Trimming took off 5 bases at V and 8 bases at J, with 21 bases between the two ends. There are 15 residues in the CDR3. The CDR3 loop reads CASSPGLREVRGYTF. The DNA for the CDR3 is TGTGCCAGTAGTCCTGGACTCAGGGAGGTCAGGGGCTACACCTTC.

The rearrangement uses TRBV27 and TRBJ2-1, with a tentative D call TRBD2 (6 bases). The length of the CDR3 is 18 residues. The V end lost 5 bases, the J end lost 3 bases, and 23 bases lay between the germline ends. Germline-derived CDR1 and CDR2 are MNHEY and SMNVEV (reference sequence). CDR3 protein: CASSLRPPGGRVYNEQFF. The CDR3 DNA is TGTGCCAGCAGTCTCCGCCCACCCGGGGGTCGTGTCTACAATGAGCAGTTCTTC.

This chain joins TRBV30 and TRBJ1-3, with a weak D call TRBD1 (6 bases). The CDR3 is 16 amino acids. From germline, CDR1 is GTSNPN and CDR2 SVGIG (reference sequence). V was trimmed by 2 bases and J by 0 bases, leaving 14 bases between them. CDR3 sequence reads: CAWSTRGASSGNTIYF. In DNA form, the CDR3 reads TGTGCCTGGAGTACCCGGGGGGCGTCCTCTGGAAACACCATATATTTT.

CDR3 sequence: CASSSRGFTYEQYF. As DNA, the CDR3 is TGTGCCAGCAGCTCCAGGGGGTTCACCTACGAGCAGTACTTC. This chain connects TRBV7-8 to TRBJ2-7; 7 nucleotides agree with TRBD1. This CDR3 spans 14 amino acids. The V gene's germline CDR1 is SGHVS and CDR2 FQNEAQ. J gave up 2 bases and V 4 bases, and 5 bases lay outside the gene matches.

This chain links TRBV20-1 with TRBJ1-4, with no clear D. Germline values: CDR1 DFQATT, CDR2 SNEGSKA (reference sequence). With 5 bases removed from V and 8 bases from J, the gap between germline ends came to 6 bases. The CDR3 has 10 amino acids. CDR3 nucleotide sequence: TGCAGTGCTGCGGGGGAAAAACTGTTTTTT. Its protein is CSAAGEKLFF.

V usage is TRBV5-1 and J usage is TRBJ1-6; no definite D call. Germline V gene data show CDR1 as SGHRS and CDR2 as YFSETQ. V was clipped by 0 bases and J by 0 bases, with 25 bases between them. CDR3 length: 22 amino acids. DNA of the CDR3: TGCGCCAGCAGCTTGGGACCCGGTTTCGGGATTAAAAAAAGCTCCTATAATTCACCCCTCCACTTT. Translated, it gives CASSLGPGFGIKKSSYNSPLHF.

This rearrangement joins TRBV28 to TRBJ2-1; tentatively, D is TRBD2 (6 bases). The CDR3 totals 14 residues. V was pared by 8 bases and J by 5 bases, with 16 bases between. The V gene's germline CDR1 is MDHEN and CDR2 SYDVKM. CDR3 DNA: TGTGCCAGCCGAACTCCGGGACTCCACAATGAGCAGTTCTTC. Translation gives CASRTPGLHNEQFF.

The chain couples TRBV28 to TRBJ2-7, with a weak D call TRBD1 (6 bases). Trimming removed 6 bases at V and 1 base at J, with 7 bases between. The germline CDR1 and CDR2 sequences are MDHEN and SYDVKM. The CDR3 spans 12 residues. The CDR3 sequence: CASRQGSYEQYF. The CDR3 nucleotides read TGTGCCAGCAGACAGGGATCCTACGAGCAGTACTTC.

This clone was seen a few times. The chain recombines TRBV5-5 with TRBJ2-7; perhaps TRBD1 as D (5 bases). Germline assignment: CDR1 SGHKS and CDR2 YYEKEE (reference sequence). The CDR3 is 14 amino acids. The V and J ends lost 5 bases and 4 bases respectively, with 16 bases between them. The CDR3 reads CASRRQSDSYEQYF. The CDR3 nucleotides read TGTGCCAGCAGAAGACAGTCAGACTCTTACGAGCAGTACTTC.

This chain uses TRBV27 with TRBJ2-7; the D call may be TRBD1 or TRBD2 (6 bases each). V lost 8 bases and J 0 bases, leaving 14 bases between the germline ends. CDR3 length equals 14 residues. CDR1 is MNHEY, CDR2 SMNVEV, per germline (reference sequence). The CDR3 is CASGPGANSYEQYF. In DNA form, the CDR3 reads TGTGCCAGCGGGCCGGGGGCGAACTCCTACGAGCAGTACTTC.

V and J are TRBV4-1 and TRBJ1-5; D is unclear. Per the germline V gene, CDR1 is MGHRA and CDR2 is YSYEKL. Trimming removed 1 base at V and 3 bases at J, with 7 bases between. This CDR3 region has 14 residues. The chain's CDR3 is CASSQVIHNQPQHF. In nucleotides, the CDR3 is TGCGCCAGCAGCCAAGTCATACACAATCAGCCCCAGCATTTT.

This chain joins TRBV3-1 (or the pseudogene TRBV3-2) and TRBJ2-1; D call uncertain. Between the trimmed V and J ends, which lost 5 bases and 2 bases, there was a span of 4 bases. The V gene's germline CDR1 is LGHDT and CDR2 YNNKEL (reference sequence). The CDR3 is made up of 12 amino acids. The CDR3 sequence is CASSSTYNEQFF. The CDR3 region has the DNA TGTGCCAGCAGCTCTACCTACAATGAGCAGTTCTTC.